This TCR beta chain was recorded in a study of response to subunit inactivated influenza vaccine. This clonotype turned up a few times. Its antigen is as yet unknown. TCRdb independently ran MiXCR on the RT-PCR reads; one entry per CDR3 protein. The sample holds roughly 700,000 distinct CDR3 sequences, 15% to 18% seen once. The CDR3 covers 19 residues. The ends lost 3 bases at V and 6 bases at J; junction bases unmatched: 14. The germline V gene has CDR1 SNHLY and CDR2 FYNNEI. Regarding the study as a whole: Seasonal influenza vaccination, on each occasion, was suggested by the authors to recruit few new T cells.

This TCR came from a man aged 45-60 years who received an inactivated influenza vaccine. The chain joins TRBV2 to TRBJ2-7; 16 nucleotides line up with TRBD2. This specimen was PBMCs from blood, taken 12 days after vaccination. This chain's CDR3 is CASSEPGTSGRAFGTEQYF. CDR3 coding DNA: TGTGCCAGCAGTGAGCCCGGGACTAGCGGGAGGGCCTTTGGTACCGAGCAGTACTTC.